This T cell receptor (beta chain) was recorded in a study of blood T cell repertoires in COVID-19. As for the study in general: Sites in the United States, Italy and Spain provided acute and convalescent COVID-19 samples. Sources were T cells, B-cell-depleted T cells, or PBMCs; the material itself was cDNA or gDNA.

The repertoire was sequenced with immunoSEQ multiplex PCR; TCRdb's copy has only in-frame clones and lacks some. Seen here are roughly 480,000 clones, 75% to 90% observed once, and the top ten hold about 1%. Patients in Seattle were enrolled during active infection, then followed longitudinally. The V gene's germline CDR1 is SEHNR and CDR2 FQNEAQ (reference sequence). The CDR3 runs to 16 residues. J gave up 6 bases and V 6 bases, and 10 bases lay outside the gene matches. The sample taken for sequencing was peripheral blood. The V call is TRBV7-9, the J call TRBJ2-1, with 11 bases that match TRBD2. The receptor was derived from a man aged 18 to 29 with COVID-19, enrolled during active disease. Here the CDR3 reads CASSSMTGTSGNEQFF. As DNA, the CDR3 is TGTGCCAGCAGTTCGATGACCGGGACTAGCGGCAATGAGCAGTTCTTC.